These 7 T cell receptor beta chains were all obtained from the same sample, sequenced in a study of neurological immune-mediated disorders. TCRdb re-analysed the 5' RACE reads in MiXCR, keeping a single row per CDR3 protein. The repertoire holds some 66,000 distinct CDR3 sequences, with around 3.7% as singletons. The material sequenced was PBMCs. The receptors come from a man aged 35 to 55 with multiple sclerosis.

This clonotype was picked up many times. The chain has TRBV20-1 and TRBJ2-7, with TRBD2 matching over 7 bases. V lost 6 bases, J lost 3 bases, and 8 bases stayed unmatched. Germline V lookup: CDR1 DFQATT, CDR2 SNEGSKA (reference sequence). CDR3 size: 13 residues. The CDR3 loop is CSAKSGNLYEQYF. In DNA form, the CDR3 reads TGCAGTGCGAAAAGCGGGAACCTCTACGAGCAGTACTTC.

This clonotype was recorded many times. This chain links TRBV12-3 or TRBV12-4 with TRBJ2-7, with D tentatively TRBD2 (6 bases). The CDR3 is 14 amino acids. V dropped 3 bases and J dropped 2 bases, with 11 bases sitting between them. The CDR3 region is CASSFGGLPYEQYF. CDR3 nucleotide sequence: TGTGCCAGCAGTTTCGGGGGTCTCCCCTACGAGCAGTACTTC.

As regards this clonotype: A much larger clone lies one base from this, so it may be a read error. The chain couples TRBV7-9 to TRBJ1-1; the D gene is possibly TRBD1 (6 bases). Trimming took off 2 bases at V and 3 bases at J, with 13 bases between the two ends. Germline values: CDR1 SEHNR, CDR2 FQNEAQ (reference sequence). The CDR3 sequence is 15 residues long. The DNA for the CDR3 is TGTGCCAGCAGCTTATGGGGAAAGGGGGACACTGAAGCTTTCTTT. Its protein is CASSLWGKGDTEAFF.

This clonotype appeared many times. The chain carries TRBV7-2 and TRBJ2-1; D is undetermined. This CDR3 has 14 amino acids. Germline CDR1 is SGHTA and CDR2 is FQGNSA. With 2 bases removed from V and 3 bases from J, the gap between germline ends came to 8 bases. The CDR3 reads CASSLIGFYNEQFF. CDR3 coding DNA: TGTGCCAGCAGCTTAATAGGCTTCTACAATGAGCAGTTCTTC.

This clonotype was found many times. V usage is TRBV7-6 and J usage is TRBJ2-1; the D is unclear. The V gene lost 4 bases and the J gene lost 7 bases, with 11 bases spanning the gap. Germline CDR1 SGHVS, CDR2 FNYEAQ. The CDR3 is 13 residues long. CDR3 sequence: CASSSLPGNEQFF. Here the CDR3 DNA reads TGTGCCAGCAGCTCCCTCCCCGGGAATGAGCAGTTCTTC.

The sample holds many counts of this clonotype. The chain joins TRBV7-9 to TRBJ1-5; 10 nucleotides line up with TRBD1. V was clipped by 5 bases and J by 9 bases; unmatched bases: 4. The CDR3 covers 13 residues. Germline V CDR1 and CDR2: SEHNR, FQNEAQ (reference sequence). Written as DNA, the CDR3 is TGTGCCAGCAGCACGGGACAGGGGCCGCCCCAGCATTTT. Its protein is CASSTGQGPPQHF.

This clonotype came up many times. V usage is TRBV15 and J usage is TRBJ2-1; perhaps TRBD1 as D (5 bases). Deletions cut 3 bases from V and 0 bases from J, with 12 bases between. CDR3 length: 16 amino acids. Germline lookup yields CDR1 LNHNV and CDR2 YYDKDF (reference sequence). CDR3 nucleotides: TGTGCCACCAGCAGTGGGGCCCTCAGCTCCTACAATGAGCAGTTCTTC. This encodes CATSSGALSSYNEQFF. The full variable domain, with the rest looked up from reference TRBV15 and TRBJ2-1, is DAMVIQNPRYQVTQFGKPVTLSCSQTLNHNVMYWYQQKSSQAPKLLFHYYDKDFNNEADTPDNFQSRRPNTSFCFLDIRSPGLGDTAMYLCATSSGALSSYNEQFFGPGTRLTVL.